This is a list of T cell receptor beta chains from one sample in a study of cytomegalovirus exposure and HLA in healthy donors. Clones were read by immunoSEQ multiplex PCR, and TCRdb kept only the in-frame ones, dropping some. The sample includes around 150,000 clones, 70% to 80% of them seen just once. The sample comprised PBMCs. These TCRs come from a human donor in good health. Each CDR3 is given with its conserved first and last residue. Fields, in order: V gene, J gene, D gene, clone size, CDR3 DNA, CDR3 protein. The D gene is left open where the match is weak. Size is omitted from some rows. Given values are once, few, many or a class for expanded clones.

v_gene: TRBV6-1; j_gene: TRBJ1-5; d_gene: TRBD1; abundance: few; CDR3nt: TGTGCCAGCAGTGAACGGGACAGGGACAATCAGCCCCAGCATTTT; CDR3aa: CASSERDRDNQPQHF
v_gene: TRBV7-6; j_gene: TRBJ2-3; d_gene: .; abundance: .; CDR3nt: TGTGCCAGCAGCTTTATACCGGCGGGGGCGTTCCAAGGGACAGATACGCAGTATTTT; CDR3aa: CASSFIPAGAFQGTDTQYF
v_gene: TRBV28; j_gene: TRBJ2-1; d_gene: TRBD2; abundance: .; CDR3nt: TGTGCCAGCAGTTTATTTCTCCTAGCGGCTTCCTACAATGAGCAGTTCTTC; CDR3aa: CASSLFLLAASYNEQFF
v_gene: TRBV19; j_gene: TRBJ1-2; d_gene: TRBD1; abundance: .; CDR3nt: TGTGCCAGTAGTATAGTCGGACAGGGATTACGTGGCTACACCTTC; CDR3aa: CASSIVGQGLRGYTF
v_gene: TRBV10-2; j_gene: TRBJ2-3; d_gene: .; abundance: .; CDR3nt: TGCGCCAGCAGTGAGTTTACAGGCCCAGATACGCAGTATTTT; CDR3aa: CASSEFTGPDTQYF
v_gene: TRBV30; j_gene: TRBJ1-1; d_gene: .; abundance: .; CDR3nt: TGTGCCTGGAGTGTAGACATGAACACTGAAGCTTTCTTT; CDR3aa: CAWSVDMNTEAFF
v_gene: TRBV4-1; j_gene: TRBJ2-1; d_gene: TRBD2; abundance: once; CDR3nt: TGCGCCAGCAGCCAAGCGGACGGGAGGAGCGGTGAGCAGTTCTTC; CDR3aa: CASSQADGRSGEQFF
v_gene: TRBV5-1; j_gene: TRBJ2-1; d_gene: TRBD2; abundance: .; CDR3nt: TGCGCCAGCAGCTTGCTCGCGGGACTAGCGGGCCATGAGCAGTTCTTC; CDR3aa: CASSLLAGLAGHEQFF
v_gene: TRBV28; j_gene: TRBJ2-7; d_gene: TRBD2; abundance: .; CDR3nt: TGTGCCAGCAGTCTCGGGGGGGCCAACTACGAGCAGTACTTC; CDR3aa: CASSLGGANYEQYF
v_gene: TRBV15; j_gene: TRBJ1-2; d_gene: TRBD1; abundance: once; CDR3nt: TGTGCCACCAGCAGAGCACAGGGGGGGAACTATGGCTACACCTTC; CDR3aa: CATSRAQGGNYGYTF
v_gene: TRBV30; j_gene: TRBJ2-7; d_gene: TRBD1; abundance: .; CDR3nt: TGTGCCTGGGGGGACAGGGGTTTCGAGCAGTACTTC; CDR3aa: CAWGDRGFEQYF
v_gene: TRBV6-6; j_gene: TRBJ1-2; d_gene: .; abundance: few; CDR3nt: TGTGCCAGCAGTTACGCAGGGTACGACTATGGCTACACCTTC; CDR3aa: CASSYAGYDYGYTF
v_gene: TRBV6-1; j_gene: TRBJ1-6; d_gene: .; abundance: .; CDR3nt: TGTGCCAGCAGTGAACGGTCCCCCGATAATTCACCCCTCCACTTT; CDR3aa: CASSERSPDNSPLHF
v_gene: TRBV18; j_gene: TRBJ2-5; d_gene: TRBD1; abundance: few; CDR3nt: TGTGCCAGCTCATCCACAGGGGGCGAGAAGACCCAGTACTTC; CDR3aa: CASSSTGGEKTQYF
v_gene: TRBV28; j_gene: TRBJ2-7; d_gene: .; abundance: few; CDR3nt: TGTGCCAGCAGTCCCCCTTCTGGTCTGCCCGGGGGCGAGCAGTACTTC; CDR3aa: CASSPPSGLPGGEQYF
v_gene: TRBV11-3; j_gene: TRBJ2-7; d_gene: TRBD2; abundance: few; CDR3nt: TGTGCCAGCAGCTCCGGGACTAGCTACGAGCAGTACTTC; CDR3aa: CASSSGTSYEQYF
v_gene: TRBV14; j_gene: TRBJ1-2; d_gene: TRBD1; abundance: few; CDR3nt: TGTGCCAGCAGCCATCTCGGACAGGGGGTTCTCTATGGCTACACCTTC; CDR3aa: CASSHLGQGVLYGYTF
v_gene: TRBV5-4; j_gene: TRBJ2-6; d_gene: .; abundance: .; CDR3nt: TGTGCCAGCAGCTTGGCTACTACCTCTGGGGCCAACGTCCTGACTTTC; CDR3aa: CASSLATTSGANVLTF
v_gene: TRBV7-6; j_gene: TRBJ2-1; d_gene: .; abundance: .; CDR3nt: TGTGCCAGCAGCTCTTTGGGGGGTCCCAATGAGCAGTTCTTC; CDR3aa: CASSSLGGPNEQFF
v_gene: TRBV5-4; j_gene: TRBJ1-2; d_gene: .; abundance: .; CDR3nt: TGTGCCAGCAGCTCCAAGACTGAGAACTATGGCTACACCTTC; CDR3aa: CASSSKTENYGYTF
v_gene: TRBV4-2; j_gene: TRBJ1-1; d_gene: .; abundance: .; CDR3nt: TGTGCCAGCAGCCAGGGTCCTCTCGGGACTGAAGCTTTCTTT; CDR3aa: CASSQGPLGTEAFF
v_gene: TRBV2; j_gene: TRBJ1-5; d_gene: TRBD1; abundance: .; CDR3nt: TGTGCCAGCAGTGATACAGGGGATCAGCCCCAGCATTTT; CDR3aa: CASSDTGDQPQHF
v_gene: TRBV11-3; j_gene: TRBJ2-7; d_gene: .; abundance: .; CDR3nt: TGTGCCAGCAGCTTAGATAAACAGGGAGTTTCCCACGAGCAGTACTTC; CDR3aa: CASSLDKQGVSHEQYF
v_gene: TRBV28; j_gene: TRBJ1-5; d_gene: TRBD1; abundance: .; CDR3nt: TGTGCCAGCAGTCTCGCTGCAGGGGGAGCTGGGGCCAGCAATCAGCCCCAGCATTTT; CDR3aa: CASSLAAGGAGASNQPQHF
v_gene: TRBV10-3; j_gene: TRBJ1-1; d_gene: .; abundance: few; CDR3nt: TGTGCCATCAGTGAATACGGGGGAGGCACTGAAGCTTTCTTT; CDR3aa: CAISEYGGGTEAFF
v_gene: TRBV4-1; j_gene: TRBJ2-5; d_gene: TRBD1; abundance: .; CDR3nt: TGCGCCAGCAGCCGGGACAGGCCGGAAGAGACCCAGTACTTC; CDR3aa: CASSRDRPEETQYF
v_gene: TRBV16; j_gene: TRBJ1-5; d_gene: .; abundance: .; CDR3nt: TGTGCCAGCAGCCAATTGGCCGACCGCGGGACCCAGCATTTT; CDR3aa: CASSQLADRGTQHF
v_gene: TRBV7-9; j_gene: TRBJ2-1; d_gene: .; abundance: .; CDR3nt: TGTGCCAGCAGCTTCTACCCCGGGACATTAGAGAATGAGCAGTTCTTC; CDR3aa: CASSFYPGTLENEQFF
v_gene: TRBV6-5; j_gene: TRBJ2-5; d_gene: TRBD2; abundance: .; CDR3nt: TGTGCCAGCAGATCCCCGGGGGGGGAGACCCAGTACTTC; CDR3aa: CASRSPGGETQYF
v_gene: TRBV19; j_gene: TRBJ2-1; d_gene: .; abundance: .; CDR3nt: TGTGCCAGTAGTATCTTGGTCCGGAGCTCCTACAATGAGCAGTTCTTC; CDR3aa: CASSILVRSSYNEQFF
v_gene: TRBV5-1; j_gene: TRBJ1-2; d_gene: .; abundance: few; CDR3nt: TGCGCCAGCAGCATATCGCAGGGTTACCACTATGGCTACACCTTC; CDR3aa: CASSISQGYHYGYTF
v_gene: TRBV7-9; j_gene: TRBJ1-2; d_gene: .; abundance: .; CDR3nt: TGTGCCAGCAGCTTCCAGGGTCCCCTCGCTAACTATGGCTACACCTTC; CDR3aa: CASSFQGPLANYGYTF
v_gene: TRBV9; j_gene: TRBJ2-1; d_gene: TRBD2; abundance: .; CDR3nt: TGTGCCAGCACCGTCGGGGGGAGCTCCTACAATGAGCAGTTCTTC; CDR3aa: CASTVGGSSYNEQFF